This T cell receptor (beta chain) emerged from a study of human T cells and chemical hapten exposure. The time point here: patch test 2, 6 weeks after DPC sensitization. Treatment indicated: therapeutic diphenylcyclopropenone sensitization with weekly scalp DPC. The CDR3 extends over 16 amino acids. V lost 3 bases to trimming and J lost 2 bases; unmatched junction nucleotides: 8. Germline V CDR1 and CDR2: DFQATT, SNEGSKA (reference sequence). TCRdb ran MiXCR on the RACE reads and lists one entry per CDR3 protein. The sample has some 42,000 distinct CDR3 sequences, about 8.9% seen once; the top ten hold over 14%.

Sequencing used whole blood, obtained in connection with sensitization to the hapten diphenylcyclopropenone (DPC). The receptor was isolated from a woman in her 40s with alopecia areata. Some clones in this sample may be carry-over from other donors' samples. This chain joins TRBV20-1 and TRBJ2-3, with 10 bases that match TRBD2. The DNA for the CDR3 is TGCAGTGCTAGTTCGGGGCTAGCGGGGGTCACAGATACGCAGTATTTT. Its protein product is CSASSGLAGVTDTQYF.